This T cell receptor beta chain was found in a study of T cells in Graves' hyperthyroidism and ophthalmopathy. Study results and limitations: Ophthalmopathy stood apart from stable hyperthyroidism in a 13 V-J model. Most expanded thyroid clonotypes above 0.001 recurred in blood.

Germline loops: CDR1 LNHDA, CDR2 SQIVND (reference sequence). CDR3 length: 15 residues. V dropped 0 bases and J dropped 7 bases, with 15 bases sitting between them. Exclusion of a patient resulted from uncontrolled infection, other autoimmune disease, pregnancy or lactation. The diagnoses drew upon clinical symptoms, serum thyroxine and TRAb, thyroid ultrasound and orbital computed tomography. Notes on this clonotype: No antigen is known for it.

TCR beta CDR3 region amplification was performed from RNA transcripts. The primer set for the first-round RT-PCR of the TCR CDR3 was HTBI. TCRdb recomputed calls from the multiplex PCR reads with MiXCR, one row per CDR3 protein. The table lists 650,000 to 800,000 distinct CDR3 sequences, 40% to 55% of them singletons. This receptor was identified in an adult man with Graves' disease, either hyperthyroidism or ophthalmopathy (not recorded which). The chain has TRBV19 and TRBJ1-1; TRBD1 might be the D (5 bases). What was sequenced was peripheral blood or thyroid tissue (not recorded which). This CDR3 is CASSIDGHGLNEAFF. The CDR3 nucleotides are TGTGCCAGTAGTATAGATGGACACGGGCTCAATGAAGCTTTCTTT. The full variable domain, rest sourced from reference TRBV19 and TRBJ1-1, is DGGITQSPKYLFRKEGQNVTLSCEQNLNHDAMYWYRQDPGQGLRLIYYSQIVNDFQKGDIAEGYSVSREKKESFPLTVTSAQKNPTAFYLCASSIDGHGLNEAFFGQGTRLTVV.